The entry below gives a single T cell receptor (beta chain) sequence along with its context. Its antigen is not identified. TCRdb re-called the RT-PCR reads through MiXCR, storing one row per CDR3 protein. The data show about 700,000 distinct CDR3 sequences, with roughly 14% seen just once and around a tenth held by the top ten. Looked up from germline, CDR1 is SEHNR and CDR2 is FQNEAQ (reference sequence). The V end was cut by 3 bases, the J end by 5 bases, with 14 bases between. This CDR3 comprises 15 residues. The sample belongs to a study of response to subunit inactivated influenza vaccine. Overall study findings and caveats: Only a handful of new T cells, the authors suggested, are recruited with each seasonal influenza vaccination.

The sequencing used PBMCs from blood, collected 11 to 12 days after vaccination. This chain links TRBV7-9 with TRBJ2-1, with D possibly matching TRBD2 (6 bases). The TCR was taken from a man in his fifties or sixties who received an inactivated influenza vaccine. The CDR3 DNA follows: TGTGCCAGCAGCTTTGGGACTGGATCTAACAATGAGCAGTTCTTC. This gives the protein CASSFGTGSNNEQFF.